This T cell receptor (beta chain) is drawn from a study of shared clonotypes between healthy human individuals. Study-wide points: A generally larger estimated richness was seen in naive subsets than in memory subsets.

Comments on this clone: Its antigen remains unknown.

Repertoires were generated with immunoSEQ multiplex PCR, while TCRdb's copy carries only in-frame clones and drops some. The sample gives 2 million to 2.5 million clones, roughly 92% of which show up once; 0.3% to 0.45% is in the top ten. The length of the CDR3 is 16 residues. V was trimmed by 1 base and J by 2 bases, leaving 11 bases between them. The germline V gene has CDR1 SGHTA and CDR2 FQGTGA. The V and J genes are TRBV7-3 and TRBJ2-2; D unresolved. Input material: naive CD4+ T cells from PBMCs. Subset: CD45RA+ positively selected. The TCR comes from a man aged 18 to 29 in good health. Some clones in this sample may be carry-over from other donors' samples. For the CDR3, the DNA is TGTGCCAGCAGCTTAAATGGCTTACAAAACACCGGGGAGCTGTTTTTT. Protein product: CASSLNGLQNTGELFF.